Listed below are T cell receptor beta chains from one sample, sequenced in a study of T-cell memory formation after mild COVID-19. Via MiXCR, TCRdb re-called the 5' RACE reads, giving one row per CDR3 protein. Of around 150,000 distinct CDR3 sequences listed, 31% are singletons. Source material: PBMCs or a T cell subset sorted from them (not recorded which). The receptors were gathered from an adult woman who had mild COVID-19 (a few samples of this study predate the infection). Cell type and time point are not known. Both conserved end residues are part of each CDR3. The order of the fields is V gene, clone size, J gene, D gene, CDR3 DNA, CDR3 protein. D genes are given only for firm matches. Only part of the rows carry a size: once, few, many, or a class if the clone is expanded.

v_gene: TRBV12-3/TRBV12-4; abundance: -; j_gene: TRBJ1-2; d_gene: TRBD1; CDR3nt: TGTGCCAGCAGTACCCGGGACAGTAACTATGGCTACACCTTC; CDR3aa: CASSTRDSNYGYTF
v_gene: TRBV9; abundance: -; j_gene: TRBJ2-7; d_gene: TRBD2; CDR3nt: TGTGCCAGCAGCGTAGCGCTAGCGGCCTGGTACGAGCAGTACTTC; CDR3aa: CASSVALAAWYEQYF
v_gene: TRBV27; abundance: -; j_gene: TRBJ1-6; d_gene: -; CDR3nt: TGTGCCAGCAGTCGGACGTACTCCTATAATTCACCCCTCCACTTT; CDR3aa: CASSRTYSYNSPLHF
v_gene: TRBV13; abundance: few; j_gene: TRBJ1-1; d_gene: -; CDR3nt: TGTGCCAGCAGCTTGATTTTTTTGAACACTGAAGCTTTCTTT; CDR3aa: CASSLIFLNTEAFF
v_gene: TRBV3-1; abundance: -; j_gene: TRBJ2-1; d_gene: -; CDR3nt: TGTGCCAGCAGCCCAGGGAGAGGGGCCTCCTACAATGAGCAGTTCTTC; CDR3aa: CASSPGRGASYNEQFF
v_gene: TRBV12-3/TRBV12-4; abundance: -; j_gene: TRBJ1-4; d_gene: -; CDR3nt: TGTGCCAGCAGTTCCGGGGAGGGAAAACTGTTTTTT; CDR3aa: CASSSGEGKLFF
v_gene: TRBV5-1; abundance: -; j_gene: TRBJ2-7; d_gene: -; CDR3nt: TGCGCCAGCAGCTTGGGACAGCTACAGTCCTACGAGCAGTACTTC; CDR3aa: CASSLGQLQSYEQYF
v_gene: TRBV21-1; abundance: -; j_gene: TRBJ1-5; d_gene: -; CDR3nt: TGTGCCAGCCAAACGGTCCGTGGGAGCAATCAGCCCCAGCATTTT; CDR3aa: CASQTVRGSNQPQHF
v_gene: TRBV5-1; abundance: -; j_gene: TRBJ2-3; d_gene: -; CDR3nt: TGCGCCAGCAGCTCCCCCTCGGGGGCCCGCACAGATACGCAGTATTTT; CDR3aa: CASSSPSGARTDTQYF
v_gene: TRBV15; abundance: few; j_gene: TRBJ2-5; d_gene: TRBD2; CDR3nt: TGTGCCACCAGCCGCGGGACTAGCGGGAGGGAGACCCAGTACTTC; CDR3aa: CATSRGTSGRETQYF
v_gene: TRBV6-2/TRBV6-3; abundance: many; j_gene: TRBJ1-1; d_gene: TRBD1; CDR3nt: TGTGCCAGCAGTTACGTGGGGACAGTTCTCACTGAAGCTTTCTTT; CDR3aa: CASSYVGTVLTEAFF
v_gene: TRBV24-1; abundance: -; j_gene: TRBJ1-4; d_gene: -; CDR3nt: TGTGCCACCAGTGACTCTAGGGCCCCTAATGAAAAACTGTTTTTT; CDR3aa: CATSDSRAPNEKLFF
v_gene: TRBV19; abundance: -; j_gene: TRBJ2-7; d_gene: -; CDR3nt: TGTGCCAGTAGTATAGAAGGGGGGCCCCCTTCGTCCTACGAGCAGTACTTC; CDR3aa: CASSIEGGPPSSYEQYF
v_gene: TRBV5-1; abundance: few; j_gene: TRBJ2-3; d_gene: TRBD2; CDR3nt: TGCGCCAGCAGGGGAGGGGTAGACTACCAAGACACAGATACGCAGTATTTT; CDR3aa: CASRGGVDYQDTDTQYF
v_gene: TRBV4-3; abundance: -; j_gene: TRBJ1-4; d_gene: -; CDR3nt: TGCGCCAGCAGCCAAGAGGGTGGTACAGGGTTTGAAAAACTGTTTTTT; CDR3aa: CASSQEGGTGFEKLFF